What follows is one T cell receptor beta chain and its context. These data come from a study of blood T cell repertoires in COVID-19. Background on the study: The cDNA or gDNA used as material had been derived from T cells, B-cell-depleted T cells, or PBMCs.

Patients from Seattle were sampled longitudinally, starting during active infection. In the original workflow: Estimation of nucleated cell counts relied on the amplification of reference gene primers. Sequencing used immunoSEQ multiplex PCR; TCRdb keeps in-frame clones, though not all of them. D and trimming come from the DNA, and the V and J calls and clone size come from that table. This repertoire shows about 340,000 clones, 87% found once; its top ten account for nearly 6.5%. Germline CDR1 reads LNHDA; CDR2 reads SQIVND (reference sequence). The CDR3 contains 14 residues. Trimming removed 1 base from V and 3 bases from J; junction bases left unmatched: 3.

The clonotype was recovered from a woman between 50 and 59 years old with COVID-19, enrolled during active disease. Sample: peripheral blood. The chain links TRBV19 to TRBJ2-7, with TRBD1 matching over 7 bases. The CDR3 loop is CASSIARTGYEQYF. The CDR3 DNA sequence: TGTGCCAGTAGTATAGCTCGGACAGGCTACGAGCAGTACTTC.